This T cell receptor beta chain was obtained from a study of tumor-infiltrating lymphocytes in primary liver carcinoma. Germline CDR1 and CDR2: MNHNS and SASEGT. Trimming took off 11 bases at V and 0 bases at J, with 16 bases between the two ends. The CDR3 spans 14 residues. Study-level points and caveats: Less overlap was seen in tumor-adjacent and tumor-blood pairs than in tumor region pairs.

Extraction also yielded germline DNA, while blood RNA was obtained from unsorted whole blood. Making TCR beta cDNA involved 400 to 600 ng total RNA and a constant-region primer. What produced the TCR beta libraries was three nested multiplex PCR rounds using slightly modified ARM-PCR. Amplification in the first two PCR rounds was performed using TRBV1-TRBV30 forward primers and a C-beta reverse primer for approximately 10 cycles each. TCRdb redid the calling of the multiplex PCR reads with MiXCR, one entry per CDR3 protein. The repertoire holds hundreds of thousands of distinct CDR3 sequences, with 45% to 70% as singletons. For this clonotype: What it binds is not known.

This clonotype was obtained from a woman aged 30 to 39 with primary liver carcinoma and hepatitis B virus infection. The source material was peripheral blood. The chain links TRBV6-1 to TRBJ1-2; tentatively, D is TRBD1 (6 bases). The CDR3 region has the DNA TGTGCCCCACTTGGGGGCAGAGCTAACTATGGCTACACCTTC. Amino acids: CAPLGGRANYGYTF.